This record covers a single T cell receptor (beta chain). Its specificity is not known. Clones were sequenced by immunoSEQ multiplex PCR, and TCRdb holds only the in-frame ones, with some missing. The sample carries thousands of clones, 60% to 80% recorded once. This entry belongs to a study of neoadjuvant nivolumab and ipilimumab in lung cancer. The germline V gene has CDR1 MGHDK and CDR2 SYGVNS. The CDR3 runs to 13 residues. Trimming took off 4 bases at V and 3 bases at J, with 9 bases between the two ends. Study results and caveats: Resected tumors had greater TCR richness and clonality than uninvolved lung.

The sample here was tumor tissue, taken after neoadjuvant nivolumab, alone or with ipilimumab, at or shortly before surgery. The rearrangement links TRBV25-1 to TRBJ2-5; tentative D call: TRBD2 (6 bases). The TCR sequence derives from an adult with non-small cell lung cancer. The CDR3 protein is CASSVPGEETQYF. The CDR3 DNA follows: TGTGCCAGCAGTGTCCCGGGGGAAGAGACCCAGTACTTC.